These 22 T cell receptor beta chains came from one sample sequenced in a study of blood T cell repertoires in COVID-19. Profiled with immunoSEQ multiplex PCR; TCRdb holds only in-frame clones, not every one. The sample lists a few hundred thousand clones; nearly 90% were seen once. The sequenced sample was peripheral blood. The origin of the receptors is a woman aged 40 to 50 with COVID-19, enrolled during active disease.

The chain has TRBV28 and TRBJ2-5; 7 positions match TRBD1. Germline loops: CDR1 MDHEN, CDR2 SYDVKM. This CDR3 has 14 residues. Germline trimming cut 5 bases from V and 4 bases from J; bases unmatched to any gene: 7. CDR3 residues: CASSGTVLRETQYF. CDR3 nucleotides: TGTGCCAGCAGTGGGACAGTACTAAGAGAGACCCAGTACTTC.

The rearrangement links TRBV7-2 to TRBJ2-7; weak D call: TRBD2 (5 bases). The germline CDR1 and CDR2 sequences are SGHTA and FQGNSA. Trimming removed 1 base at V and 3 bases at J, with 13 bases between. The CDR3 is made up of 15 amino acids. The CDR3 coding sequence is TGTGCCAGCAGCTTAGGGCGGGTCAAGGGCTACGAGCAGTACTTC. It encodes CASSLGRVKGYEQYF.

The chain links TRBV28 to TRBJ1-4; TRBD1 aligns across 9 bases. The junction had 8 bases not matched to a gene; V was cut back by 5 bases and J by 7 bases. CDR1 MDHEN and CDR2 SYDVKM come from the germline V gene. The CDR3 length is 15 residues. CDR3 sequence reads: CASSNATGGGEKLFF. The CDR3 nucleotides read TGTGCCAGCAGTAACGCGACAGGGGGAGGTGAAAAACTGTTTTTT.

The CDR3 protein is CATASGNEQFF. CDR3 sequence (DNA): TGTGCCACCGCGTCAGGTAATGAGCAGTTCTTC. The chain combines TRBV24-1 with TRBJ2-1; D call uncertain. This CDR3 comprises 11 residues. Germline V gene data show CDR1 as KGHDR and CDR2 as SFDVKD. Trimming stripped 9 bases from V and 7 bases from J, with 9 bases between.

The genes are TRBV30 and TRBJ1-4; D ambiguous. V was trimmed by 4 bases and J by 1 base, leaving 7 bases between them. The CDR3 sequence is 13 residues long. CDR1 and CDR2 (germline): GTSNPN, SVGIG (reference sequence). The chain's CDR3 is CAWNTLTNEKLFF. The CDR3 DNA sequence: TGTGCCTGGAACACCTTAACTAATGAAAAACTGTTTTTT.

The chain couples TRBV7-9 to TRBJ2-1; TRBD2 aligns across 10 bases. Germline V gene lookup returns CDR1 SEHNR and CDR2 FQNEAQ (reference sequence). The CDR3 has 15 residues. The J segment lost 8 bases and the V segment lost 5 bases, leaving 9 bases of the junction unmatched. The CDR3 protein is CASSPRSGGAHEQFF. The CDR3 DNA reads as TGTGCCAGCAGCCCCAGGAGCGGGGGGGCCCATGAGCAGTTCTTC.

There are a few counts of this clone. The chain combines TRBV28 with TRBJ1-5; 7 nucleotides match TRBD1. This CDR3 contains 12 residues. Trimming at V came to 7 bases and at J to 11 bases, leaving 8 bases not matched to a gene. Germline lookup yields CDR1 MDHEN and CDR2 SYDVKM. The CDR3 protein is CASIRTGGSQHF. The CDR3 DNA sequence: TGTGCCAGCATTCGGACAGGAGGGTCCCAGCATTTT.

Worth noting for this clone: At one of its ends the junction is not consistent with the germline gene, which may arise from a read error. The chain has TRBV6-2 or TRBV6-3 and TRBJ2-1; maybe TRBD2 (5 bases). CDR1 and CDR2 from the germline V gene are MNHEY and SVGEGT. The CDR3 spans 15 residues. As DNA, the CDR3 is TGTGCCAGCAGCAGGACGGATTCTAGCTACAGTGAGCAGTTCTTC. Translated, it gives CASSRTDSSYSEQFF.

V is TRBV7-2 and J is TRBJ2-1, with 13 positions matching TRBD2. CDR1 and CDR2 (germline): SGHTA, FQGNSA. The CDR3 has 17 residues. With 5 bases clipped from V and 7 bases from J, the junction kept 11 bases outside the gene matches. CDR3 nucleotides: TGTGCCAGCAGCCCGGACTTACTAGCGGGAGGGGAAAATGAGCAGTTCTTC. It codes for CASSPDLLAGGENEQFF.

The table lists this clone with a count of one. The gene calls are TRBV27 and TRBJ2-5; D gene ambiguous. TRBJ2-7 explains the end of the DNA better; the J call may be wrong. Germline CDR1 and CDR2: MNHEY and SMNVEV (reference sequence). This CDR3 is 11 amino acids long. CDR3 nucleotides: TGTGCCAGCAGTTCGTCCTACGAGCAGTACTTC. Protein product: CASSSSYEQYF.

The V call is TRBV19, the J call TRBJ1-5; 7 nucleotides align to TRBD1. With 5 bases clipped from V and 7 bases from J, the junction kept 5 bases outside the gene matches. Looked up from germline, CDR1 is LNHDA and CDR2 is SQIVND (reference sequence). This CDR3 has 13 amino acids. The CDR3 region has the DNA TGTGCCAGTAGTGACAGGGTTGAACAGCCCCAGCATTTT. Translated, it gives CASSDRVEQPQHF.

The genes are TRBV18 and TRBJ1-2; no clear D gene. The length of the CDR3 is 14 residues. Trimming took 6 bases from V and 0 from J, leaving 11 bases between them. Germline V gene sequence: CDR1 KGHSH, CDR2 LQKENI. The CDR3 nucleotides read TGTGCCAGCTCTGTGACACAAACTAACTATGGCTACACCTTC. Amino acid sequence: CASSVTQTNYGYTF.

With respect to this clone: At the DNA level, this CDR3 is encoded by other sequences in the same sample as well. The chain employs TRBV5-1 and TRBJ1-1, with D perhaps matching TRBD1 (6 bases). The germline V and J ends were trimmed by 0 bases and 2 bases, with 11 bases remaining between them. The V gene's germline CDR1 is SGHRS and CDR2 YFSETQ. This CDR3 comprises 15 residues. CDR3 DNA sequence: TGCGCCAGCAGCTTGGGAGGGACAACTAACACTGAAGCTTTCTTT. Translating gives CASSLGGTTNTEAFF. Using reference TRBV5-1 and TRBJ1-1 for the parts outside the CDR3, the full variable domain is KAGVTQTPRYLIKTRGQQVTLSCSPISGHRSVSWYQQTPGQGLQFLFEYFSETQRNKGNFPGRFSGRQFSNSRSEMNVSTLELGDSALYLCASSLGGTTNTEAFFGQGTRLTVV.

The chain uses TRBV19 and TRBJ1-5, with a possible D match to TRBD1 (6 bases). CDR3 length equals 15 residues. V gave up 4 bases and J gave up 4 bases, with 14 bases separating them. CDR1 is LNHDA and CDR2 is SQIVND in the germline V gene (reference sequence). CDR3 protein: CASSTIGQRNQPQHF. The CDR3 coding sequence is TGTGCCAGTAGTACCATAGGACAGAGGAATCAGCCCCAGCATTTT.

V gene TRBV19 combines with J gene TRBJ2-1; 8 bases align to TRBD1. CDR1 and CDR2 (germline): LNHDA, SQIVND (reference sequence). V shed 5 bases and J 2 bases; nucleotides not matched to a gene: 5. The CDR3 has 15 amino acids. As DNA, the CDR3 is TGTGCCAGTAGTGCGACAGGGGATGCCTACAATGAGCAGTTCTTC. Amino acid sequence: CASSATGDAYNEQFF.

V gene TRBV4-1 combines with J gene TRBJ2-5, with a tentative D call TRBD2 (6 bases). V dropped 2 bases and J dropped 5 bases, with 18 bases sitting between them. Germline lookup yields CDR1 MGHRA and CDR2 YSYEKL. The length of the CDR3 is 16 residues. The CDR3 bases are TGCGCCAGCAGCCAATCTGGGGCGGGGTCCGTGGAGACCCAGTACTTC. Translated, it gives CASSQSGAGSVETQYF.

The chain combines TRBV5-5 with TRBJ2-7; TRBD1 agrees at 7 bases. The V gene end was trimmed by 3 bases and the J gene end by 3 bases; junction bases not matched to a gene: 3. The germline gives CDR1 SGHKS, CDR2 YYEKEE (reference sequence). The CDR3 extends over 13 amino acids. CDR3 region: CASSYGQVYEQYF. Written as DNA, the CDR3 is TGTGCCAGCAGCTACGGACAGGTCTACGAGCAGTACTTC.

This clone is a singleton in its sample. This chain connects TRBV9 to TRBJ2-2, with 10 bases matching TRBD1. The CDR3 length is 16 residues. Germline-derived CDR1 and CDR2 are SGDLS and YYNGEE. With 0 bases clipped from V and 2 bases from J, the junction kept 1 base outside the gene matches. In nucleotides, the CDR3 is TGTGCCAGCAGCGTAGGACAGGGGGCAAACACCGGGGAGCTGTTTTTT. It translates to CASSVGQGANTGELFF.

There are a few counts of this clone. J is TRBJ2-7 and V is TRBV12-3 or TRBV12-4; D call uncertain. Trimming shortened V by 2 bases and J by 4 bases, and 9 bases separated the two germline ends. CDR3 length: 13 residues. For the CDR3, the DNA is TGTGCCAGCAGTTTATTTTCGACTTACGAGCAGTACTTC. Protein: CASSLFSTYEQYF.

This clone occurred a few times. V usage is TRBV19 and J usage is TRBJ2-3, with 7 bases identical to TRBD1. The V gene end was trimmed by 3 bases and the J gene end by 6 bases; junction bases not matched to a gene: 3. Per germline, CDR1 LNHDA and CDR2 SQIVND (reference sequence). This CDR3 comprises 13 residues. Here the CDR3 reads CASSIGTADTQYF. CDR3 bases: TGTGCCAGTAGTATCGGGACAGCTGATACGCAGTATTTT.

The V and J genes are TRBV7-3 and TRBJ2-5, with TRBD2 as a possible D gene (5 bases). V shed 4 bases and J shed 5 bases, with 14 bases lying between them. Per the germline V gene, CDR1 is SGHTA and CDR2 is FQGTGA. The CDR3 contains 14 residues. The CDR3 sequence is CASSSRGPRETQYF. In nucleotides, the CDR3 is TGTGCCAGCAGCTCCAGAGGGCCCCGGGAGACCCAGTACTTC.

The chain links TRBV6-5 to TRBJ1-2; D call uncertain. This CDR3 region has 12 residues. V lost 6 bases, J lost 6 bases, and 11 bases lay in between. The germline V gene encodes CDR1 MNHEY and CDR2 SVGAGI. Here the CDR3 DNA reads TGTGCCAGCAGCTCGGGGTCTCATGGCTACACCTTC. This codes for CASSSGSHGYTF.